This TCR beta chain stems from a study of shared clonotypes between healthy human individuals. Unmatched junction bases numbered 14, after V lost 5 bases and J lost 6 bases. CDR1 is SGHDN and CDR2 is FVKESK in the germline V gene. The CDR3 extends over 16 amino acids. This clone was observed once. CD45RO-negative CD8 cells positively selected for CCR7 made up the naive population, which excluded terminally differentiated effector memory CD45RA+ cells. Healthy HIV-negative adults without recent acute infections or vaccinations served as donors. Each subset's genomic DNA was shared equally among a number of immunoSEQ plates. TCRdb's table, derived via immunoSEQ multiplex PCR, lists solely in-frame clones and lacks some. The sample has about 2.2 million clones, 90% to 95% seen once.

The sequenced sample consisted of naive CD8+ T cells from PBMCs. The chain has TRBV14 and TRBJ1-2; the match to TRBD1 covers 8 bases. The clonotype originates from a man aged 18 to 29 in good health. Some clones in this sample may be carry-over from other donors' samples. In nucleotides, the CDR3 is TGTGCCAGCAGCGATCTTGGACAGGGTCATTATGATGGCTACACCTTC. It yields the protein CASSDLGQGHYDGYTF.